The clone carrying this TCR beta chain was seen a few times. Its antigen is not known. Germline V gene sequence: CDR1 MNHNY, CDR2 SVGAGI (reference sequence). The V and J ends lost 5 bases and 3 bases, in that order; junction bases with no gene match: 6. This CDR3 is 15 amino acids long. Repertoires were generated with immunoSEQ multiplex PCR, while TCRdb's copy carries only in-frame clones and drops some. The table includes roughly 280,000 clones, approximately 83% detected once. This sample was included in a study of cytomegalovirus exposure and HLA in healthy donors. General study findings and limits: Rare TCR sequences predominated, though certain public TCRs were found in many donors. In the 120 validation repertoires, approximately 94% of cluster scores exceeded 0, per a later analysis. The classifier, whose performance was assessed in both the original and validation cohorts, reportedly diagnosed cytomegalovirus status with high specificity and sensitivity.

The donors were part of the validation cohort, which consisted of more than 90 subjects and was separate from the first cohort of several hundred subjects. The sequencing sample was made of PBMCs. The V and J genes are TRBV6-6 and TRBJ1-5; 8 nucleotides match TRBD1. This receptor was obtained from a woman aged 18-29 years in good health and CMV-seronegative. CDR3 DNA sequence: TGTGCCAGCAGTCGAGGGACAGGTACCAATCAGCCCCAGCATTTT. This translates into CASSRGTGTNQPQHF.